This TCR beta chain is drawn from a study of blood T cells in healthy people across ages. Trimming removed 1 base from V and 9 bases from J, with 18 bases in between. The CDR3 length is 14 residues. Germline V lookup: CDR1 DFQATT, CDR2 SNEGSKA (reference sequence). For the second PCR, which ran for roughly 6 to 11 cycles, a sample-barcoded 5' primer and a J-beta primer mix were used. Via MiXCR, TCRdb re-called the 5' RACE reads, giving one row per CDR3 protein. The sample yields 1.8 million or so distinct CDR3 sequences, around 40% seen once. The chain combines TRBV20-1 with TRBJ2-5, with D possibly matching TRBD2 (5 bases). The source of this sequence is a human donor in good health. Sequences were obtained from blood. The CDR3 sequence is CSARVISGPTAQYF. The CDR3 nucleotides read TGCAGTGCTAGAGTAATAAGCGGCCCAACGGCCCAGTACTTC.